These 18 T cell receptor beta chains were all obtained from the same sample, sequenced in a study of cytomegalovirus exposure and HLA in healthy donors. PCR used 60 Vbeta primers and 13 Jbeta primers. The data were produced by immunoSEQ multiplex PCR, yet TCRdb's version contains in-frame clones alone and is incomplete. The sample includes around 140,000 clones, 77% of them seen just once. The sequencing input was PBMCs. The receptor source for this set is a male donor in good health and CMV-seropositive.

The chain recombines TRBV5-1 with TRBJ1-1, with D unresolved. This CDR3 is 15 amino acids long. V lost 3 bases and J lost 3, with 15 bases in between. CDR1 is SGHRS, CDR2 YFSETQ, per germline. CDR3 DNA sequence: TGCGCCAGCAGCTCGCCTCGTGAGGGCGACACTGAAGCTTTCTTT. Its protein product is CASSSPREGDTEAFF.

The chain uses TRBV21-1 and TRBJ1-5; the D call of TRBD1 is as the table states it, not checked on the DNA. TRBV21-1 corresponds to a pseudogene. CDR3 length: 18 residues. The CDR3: CASSKAVGRESSNQPQHF. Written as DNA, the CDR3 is TGTGCCAGCAGCAAAGCGGTGGGCAGGGAATCGAGCAATCAGCCCCAGCATTTT.

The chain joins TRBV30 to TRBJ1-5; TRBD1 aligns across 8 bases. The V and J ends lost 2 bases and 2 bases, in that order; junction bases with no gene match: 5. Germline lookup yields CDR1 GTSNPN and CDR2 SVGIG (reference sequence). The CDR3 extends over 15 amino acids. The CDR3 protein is CAWSQSGGGNQPQHF. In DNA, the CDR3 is TGTGCCTGGAGTCAGTCAGGGGGCGGCAATCAGCCCCAGCATTTT.

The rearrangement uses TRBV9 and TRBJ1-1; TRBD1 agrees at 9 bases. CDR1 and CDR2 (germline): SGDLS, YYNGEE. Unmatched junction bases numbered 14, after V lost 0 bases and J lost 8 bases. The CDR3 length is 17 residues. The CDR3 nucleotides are TGTGCCAGCAGCGTAGACCCACTCGGGACAGGGTGGACCGAAGCTTTCTTT. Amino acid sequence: CASSVDPLGTGWTEAFF.

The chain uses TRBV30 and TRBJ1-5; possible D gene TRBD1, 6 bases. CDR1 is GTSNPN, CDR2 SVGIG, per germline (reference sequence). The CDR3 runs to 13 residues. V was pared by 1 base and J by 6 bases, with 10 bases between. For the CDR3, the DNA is TGTGCCTGGAGTGCAGGGGCGACTCAGCCCCAGCATTTT. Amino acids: CAWSAGATQPQHF. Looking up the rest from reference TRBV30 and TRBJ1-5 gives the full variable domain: SQTIHQWPATLVQPVGSPLSLECTVEGTSNPNLYWYRQAAGRGLQLLFYSVGIGQISSEVPQNLSASRPQDRQFILSSKKLLLSDSGFYLCAWSAGATQPQHFGDGTRLSIL.

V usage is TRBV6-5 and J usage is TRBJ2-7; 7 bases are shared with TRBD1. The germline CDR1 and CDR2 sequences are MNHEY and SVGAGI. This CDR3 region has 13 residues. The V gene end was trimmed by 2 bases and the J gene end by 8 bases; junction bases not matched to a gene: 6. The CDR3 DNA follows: TGTGCCAGCAGTTACGGGACAGCTTATCAGCAGTACTTC. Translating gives CASSYGTAYQQYF.

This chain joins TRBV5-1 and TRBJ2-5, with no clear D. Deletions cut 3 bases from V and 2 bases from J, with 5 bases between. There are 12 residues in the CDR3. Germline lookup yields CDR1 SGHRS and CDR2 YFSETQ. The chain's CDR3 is CASSYTQETQYF. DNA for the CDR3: TGCGCCAGCAGCTATACACAAGAGACCCAGTACTTC. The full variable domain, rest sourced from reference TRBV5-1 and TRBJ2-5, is KAGVTQTPRYLIKTRGQQVTLSCSPISGHRSVSWYQQTPGQGLQFLFEYFSETQRNKGNFPGRFSGRQFSNSRSEMNVSTLELGDSALYLCASSYTQETQYFGPGTRLLVL.

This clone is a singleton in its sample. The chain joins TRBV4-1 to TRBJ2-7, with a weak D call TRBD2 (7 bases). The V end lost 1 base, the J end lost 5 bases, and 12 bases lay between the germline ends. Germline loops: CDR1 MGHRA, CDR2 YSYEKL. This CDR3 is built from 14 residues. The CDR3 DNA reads TGCGCCAGCAGCCAAGCCGGGGAGGGGGACGAGCAGTACTTC. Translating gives CASSQAGEGDEQYF.

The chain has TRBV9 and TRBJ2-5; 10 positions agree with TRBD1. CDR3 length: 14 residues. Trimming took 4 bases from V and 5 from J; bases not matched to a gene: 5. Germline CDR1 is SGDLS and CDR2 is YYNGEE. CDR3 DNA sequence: TGTGCCAGCAGCCGACAGGGGGCCAGGGAGACCCAGTACTTC. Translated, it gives CASSRQGARETQYF. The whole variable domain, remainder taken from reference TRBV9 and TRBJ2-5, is DSGVTQTPKHLITATGQRVTLRCSPRSGDLSVYWYQQSLDQGLQFLIQYYNGEERAKGNILERFSAQQFPDLHSELNLSSLELGDSALYFCASSRQGARETQYFGPGTRLLVL.

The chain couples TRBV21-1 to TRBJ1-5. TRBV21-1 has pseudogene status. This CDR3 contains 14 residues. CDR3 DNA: TGTGCCAGCGCCTGGGGGGTTAGCAATCAGCCCCAGCATTTT. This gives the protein CASAWGVSNQPQHF.

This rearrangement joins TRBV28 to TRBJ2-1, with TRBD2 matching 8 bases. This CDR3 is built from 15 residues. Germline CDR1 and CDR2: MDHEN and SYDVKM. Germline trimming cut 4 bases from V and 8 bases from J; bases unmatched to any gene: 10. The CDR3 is CASSSREGLNDEQFF. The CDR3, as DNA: TGTGCCAGCAGTTCCCGGGAGGGTCTTAACGATGAGCAGTTCTTC.

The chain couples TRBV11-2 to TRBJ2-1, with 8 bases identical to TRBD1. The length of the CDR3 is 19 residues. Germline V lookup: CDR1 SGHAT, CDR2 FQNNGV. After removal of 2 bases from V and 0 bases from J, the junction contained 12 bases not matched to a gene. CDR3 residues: CASSLSTGEGQGSYNEQFF. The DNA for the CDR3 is TGTGCCAGCAGCTTATCGACAGGGGAAGGGCAGGGCTCCTACAATGAGCAGTTCTTC.

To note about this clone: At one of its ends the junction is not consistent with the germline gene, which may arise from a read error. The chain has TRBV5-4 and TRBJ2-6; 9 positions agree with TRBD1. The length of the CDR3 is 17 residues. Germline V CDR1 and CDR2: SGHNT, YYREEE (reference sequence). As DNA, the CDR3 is TGTGCCAGCAGTTCCGGGACAGGGCGCTCTGGGGCCAACGGCCTGACTTTC. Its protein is CASSSGTGRSGANGLTF.

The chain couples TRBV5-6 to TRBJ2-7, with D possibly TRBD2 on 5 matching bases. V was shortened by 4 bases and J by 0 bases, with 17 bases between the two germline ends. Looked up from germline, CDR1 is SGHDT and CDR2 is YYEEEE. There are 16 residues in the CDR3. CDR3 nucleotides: TGTGCCAGCAGCCCTATCGCGGGTGCCATCTCCTACGAGCAGTACTTC. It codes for CASSPIAGAISYEQYF.

The CDR3 bases are TGTGCCAGCAGCCCCAGGGGGTTAACGGACGAGCAGTACTTC. Amino acid sequence: CASSPRGLTDEQYF. This chain joins TRBV27 and TRBJ2-5; 7 bases match TRBD1. The closer fit of TRBJ2-7 to the DNA end suggests the J call may be wrong. The germline V gene encodes CDR1 MNHEY and CDR2 SMNVEV (reference sequence). The CDR3 is 14 amino acids.

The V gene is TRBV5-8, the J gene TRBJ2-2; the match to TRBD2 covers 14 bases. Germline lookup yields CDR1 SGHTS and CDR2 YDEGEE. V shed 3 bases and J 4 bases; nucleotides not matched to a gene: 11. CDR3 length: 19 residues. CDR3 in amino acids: CASSSGLAGVLGGTGELFF. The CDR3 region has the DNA TGTGCCAGCAGCTCGGGACTAGCGGGAGTTCTCGGAGGCACCGGGGAGCTGTTTTTT.

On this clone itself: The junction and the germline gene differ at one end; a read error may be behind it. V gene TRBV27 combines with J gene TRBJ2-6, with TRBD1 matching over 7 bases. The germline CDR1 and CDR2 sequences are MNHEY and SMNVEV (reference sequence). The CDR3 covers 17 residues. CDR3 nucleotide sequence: TGTGCCAGCAGTCCACGGGACAGCATCTCTGGGGCCAACGGCCTGACTTTC. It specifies CASSPRDSISGANGLTF.

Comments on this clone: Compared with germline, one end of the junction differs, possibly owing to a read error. The CDR3 region is CSSSFRQMATNEKLFF. CDR3 DNA sequence: TGTTCCAGCAGCTTCAGACAGATGGCAACTAATGAAAAACTGTTTTTT. This rearrangement joins TRBV7-9 to TRBJ1-4; the D gene is possibly TRBD1 (5 bases). This CDR3 is built from 16 residues. The germline CDR1 and CDR2 sequences are SEHNR and FQNEAQ (reference sequence).